The 21 T cell receptor beta chains presented below share a single source sample, sequenced in a study of T cell responses to AZD1222 COVID-19 vaccine (dated by TCRdb to the early 2020s). The library was prepared using the immunoSEQ multiplex PCR assay. TCRdb took over this immuneACCESS table, retaining in-frame rearrangements with V and J assigned. Such tables are incomplete; in checked studies, under half of the missing clones stem from an unresolved V gene, and the remainder is unexplained. The sample table contains about 100,000 clones; only one count was recorded for around nine tenths of them. The ten largest account for around 3.2% of the sample. Reading the label with the study, this specimen's time point is: baseline before first vaccination. The sample was peripheral blood, taken on day 0 of AZD1222 vaccination. Receptor source: an adult in good health.

The chain has TRBV7-9 and TRBJ1-4; unclear D gene. V lost 5 bases and J 0 bases, leaving 10 bases between the germline ends. Germline CDR1 and CDR2: SEHNR and FQNEAQ (reference sequence). This CDR3 is built from 15 residues. CDR3 bases: TGTGCCAGCAGCCCAAGACTGGCAACTAATGAAAAACTGTTTTTT. As protein: CASSPRLATNEKLFF.

V usage is TRBV29-1 and J usage is TRBJ1-4; no clear D gene. The CDR3 runs 11 residues. From germline, CDR1 is SQVTM and CDR2 ANQGSEA. V was shortened by 6 bases and J by 7 bases, with 9 bases between the two germline ends. The CDR3 sequence: CSVQTVEKLFF. In DNA form, the CDR3 reads TGCAGCGTGCAGACGGTTGAAAAACTGTTTTTT.

Written as DNA, the CDR3 is TGTGCCAGCAGCTTGGGACAGGGATTGGAAGCTTTCTTT. Encoded protein: CASSLGQGLEAFF. The V call is TRBV7-6, the J call TRBJ1-1, with 9 bases lining up with TRBD1. CDR3 size: 13 residues. Germline V gives CDR1 SGHVS, CDR2 FNYEAQ. Trimming cost V 3 bases and J 8 bases; bases outside gene matches: 4. The whole variable domain, remainder taken from reference TRBV7-6 and TRBJ1-1, is GAGVSQSPRYKVTKRGQDVALRCDPISGHVSLYWYRQALGQGPEFLTYFNYEAQQDKSGLPNDRFSAERPEGSISTLTIQRTEQRDSAMYRCASSLGQGLEAFFGQGTRLTVV.

For this clone: Other nucleotide sequences from this sample produce the same CDR3. This chain joins TRBV21-1 and TRBJ1-5. TRBV21-1 is flagged as a pseudogene. This CDR3 spans 16 amino acids. CDR3: CASSKGARDGNQPQHF. Written as DNA, the CDR3 is TGTGCCAGCAGCAAAGGCGCGAGGGATGGCAATCAGCCCCAGCATTTT.

The chain has TRBV27 and TRBJ1-5, with D unresolved. Per the germline V gene, CDR1 is MNHEY and CDR2 is SMNVEV (reference sequence). This CDR3 comprises 13 residues. V lost 5 bases, J lost 6 bases, and 11 bases lay in between. The CDR3 nucleotides read TGTGCCAGCAGTCTCCGAGGTTCTCAGCCCCAGCATTTT. This sequence encodes CASSLRGSQPQHF.

The sample holds a few counts of this clone. The chain recombines TRBV18 with TRBJ1-2; TRBD1 is a possible D gene (6 bases). Germline V CDR1 and CDR2: KGHSH, LQKENI. V was cut by 3 bases and J by 4 bases, with 12 bases left in between. CDR3 length: 14 residues. The CDR3 spells CASSPTDSLYGYTF. CDR3 nucleotide sequence: TGTGCCAGCTCACCCACGGACAGCCTCTATGGCTACACCTTC. Looking up the rest from reference TRBV18 and TRBJ1-2 gives the full variable domain: NAGVMQNPRHLVRRRGQEARLRCSPMKGHSHVYWYRQLPEEGLKFMVYLQKENIIDESGMPKERFSAEFPKEGPSILRIQQVVRGDSAAYFCASSPTDSLYGYTFGSGTRLTVV.

The gene calls are TRBV3-1 (or the pseudogene TRBV3-2) and TRBJ1-2; D not certain. The CDR3 is 16 residues long. In germline, CDR1 is LGHDT, CDR2 YNNKEL (reference sequence). V was clipped by 0 bases and J by 3 bases, with 14 bases between them. For the CDR3, the DNA is TGTGCCAGCAGCCAAGAGGAAGGAGGGATAGACTATGGCTACACCTTC. It translates to CASSQEEGGIDYGYTF.

The J gene is TRBJ2-1, the V gene TRBV15, with D possibly matching TRBD2 (6 bases). CDR1 is LNHNV, CDR2 YYDKDF, per germline (reference sequence). Deletions cut 9 bases from V and 4 bases from J, with 10 bases between. The CDR3 covers 12 residues. The CDR3 protein is CATSGRYNEQFF. CDR3 nucleotides: TGTGCCACTAGCGGTCGGTACAATGAGCAGTTCTTC.

This clone came up once. As DNA, the CDR3 is TGTGCCAGCAGCTTACGGCTCCCCGGGGGCTACACCTTC. Residues: CASSLRLPGGYTF. The chain couples TRBV7-2 to TRBJ1-2; no firm D call. Germline V gene sequence: CDR1 SGHTA, CDR2 FQGNSA. V dropped 2 bases and J dropped 8 bases, with 12 bases sitting between them. The CDR3 has 13 amino acids.

This chain joins TRBV3-1 (or the pseudogene TRBV3-2) and TRBJ1-1; the match to TRBD1 covers 8 bases. The V gene's germline CDR1 is LGHDT and CDR2 YNNKEL (reference sequence). V lost 0 bases to trimming and J lost 4 bases; unmatched junction nucleotides: 13. This CDR3 is 18 amino acids long. CDR3 loop: CASSQDPAQRTGTTEAFF. The CDR3 bases are TGTGCCAGCAGCCAAGATCCGGCTCAGCGGACAGGGACCACTGAAGCTTTCTTT.

The J gene is TRBJ1-2, the V gene TRBV7-9, with D uncertain. The CDR3 sequence is 14 residues long. Trimming removed 7 bases from V and 4 bases from J, with 16 bases in between. Germline assignment: CDR1 SEHNR and CDR2 FQNEAQ (reference sequence). The CDR3 DNA is TGTGCCAGCACCCCACTGGTACCGGGCTATGGCTACACCTTC. Its translation: CASTPLVPGYGYTF.

The J gene is TRBJ2-7, the V gene TRBV28; 11 bases align to TRBD2. In germline, CDR1 is MDHEN, CDR2 SYDVKM. Losses at the gene ends were 2 bases for V and 3 bases for J; bases not matched to a gene: 12. The CDR3 has 18 amino acids. Written as DNA, the CDR3 is TGTGCCAGCAGTTTAAGAGTATTTGGCCTAGCGGGAGGCTACGAGCAGTACTTC. It translates to CASSLRVFGLAGGYEQYF. The full variable domain, with the rest looked up from reference TRBV28 and TRBJ2-7, is DVKVTQSSRYLVKRTGEKVFLECVQDMDHENMFWYRQDPGLGLRLIYFSYDVKMKEKGDIPEGYSVSREKKERFSLILESASTNQTSMYLCASSLRVFGLAGGYEQYFGPGTRLTVT.

This clone came up once. The V gene is TRBV9, the J gene TRBJ1-2; a weak D match, TRBD1 (6 bases). CDR1 is SGDLS and CDR2 is YYNGEE in the germline V gene. The length of the CDR3 is 16 residues. Between the trimmed V and J ends, which lost 2 bases and 6 bases, there was a span of 20 bases. The CDR3 region has the DNA TGTGCCAGCAGCGTCGACCCCTCAGGGGTTACGGATGGCTACACCTTC. Its translation: CASSVDPSGVTDGYTF. Full variable domain (remainder filled in from reference TRBV9 and TRBJ1-2): DSGVTQTPKHLITATGQRVTLRCSPRSGDLSVYWYQQSLDQGLQFLIQYYNGEERAKGNILERFSAQQFPDLHSELNLSSLELGDSALYFCASSVDPSGVTDGYTFGSGTRLTVV.

This clone was picked up one time. This chain connects TRBV2 to TRBJ2-3; 14 bases agree with TRBD2. The CDR3 is 17 residues long. Germline V lookup: CDR1 SNHLY, CDR2 FYNNEI. Trimming cost V 0 bases and J 7 bases; bases outside gene matches: 6. For the CDR3, the DNA is TGTGCCAGCAGTGAAGCGCGCAGGACTAGCGGGGGGAATACGCAGTATTTT. Translation: CASSEARRTSGGNTQYF.

The chain recombines TRBV6-5 with TRBJ1-1, with unresolved D. The ends were cut back, 3 bases at V and 10 bases at J, with 9 bases in the middle. The germline V gene has CDR1 MNHEY and CDR2 SVGAGI. There are 11 residues in the CDR3. The CDR3, as DNA: TGTGCCAGCAGTTATTATGGGAGAGCTTTCTTT. Translation gives CASSYYGRAFF.

CDR3 bases: TGTGCCAGCAGTTTATACCGGCGGGATAACGAGCAGTACTTC. Its protein product is CASSLYRRDNEQYF. This rearrangement joins TRBV6-5 to TRBJ2-7; a possible D gene is TRBD2 (6 bases). The CDR3 extends over 14 amino acids. The ends were cut back, 4 bases at V and 5 bases at J, with 15 bases in the middle. Germline V lookup: CDR1 MNHEY, CDR2 SVGAGI.

In its sample, this clone was seen a few times. V is TRBV9 and J is TRBJ2-1, with 8 bases identical to TRBD1. V was clipped by 4 bases and J by 7 bases; unmatched bases: 7. This CDR3 is 14 amino acids long. Germline loops: CDR1 SGDLS, CDR2 YYNGEE. CDR3 DNA: TGTGCCAGCAGCTCCAGACAGGGGAAGAATGAGCAGTTCTTC. It codes for CASSSRQGKNEQFF. The variable domain in full, completed from reference TRBV9 and TRBJ2-1, reads DSGVTQTPKHLITATGQRVTLRCSPRSGDLSVYWYQQSLDQGLQFLIQYYNGEERAKGNILERFSAQQFPDLHSELNLSSLELGDSALYFCASSSRQGKNEQFFGPGTRLTVL.

The chain carries TRBV9 and TRBJ2-3; weak D call: TRBD2 (5 bases). The V end was cut by 4 bases, the J end by 0 bases, with 27 bases between. The CDR3 is 20 residues long. Germline loops: CDR1 SGDLS, CDR2 YYNGEE. The DNA of the CDR3 is TGTGCCAGCAGCACCAGGTCGGGGTCAGGCCTCCGATCTAGCACAGATACGCAGTATTTT. This translates into CASSTRSGSGLRSSTDTQYF.

This chain connects TRBV29-1 to TRBJ2-1; unclear D gene. CDR1 is SQVTM, CDR2 ANQGSEA, per germline. This CDR3 contains 12 residues. Trimming pared 0 bases from V and 8 bases from J, leaving 8 bases between. In DNA, the CDR3 is TGCAGCGTTGAAGATGTGGGTTATGAGCAGTTCTTC. Protein: CSVEDVGYEQFF.

This clone was seen a handful of times. The genes are TRBV27 and TRBJ2-7; 10 bases line up with TRBD2. The J segment lost 3 bases and the V segment lost 4 bases, leaving 12 bases of the junction unmatched. The V gene's germline CDR1 is MNHEY and CDR2 SMNVEV (reference sequence). The CDR3 is 17 amino acids. As DNA, the CDR3 is TGTGCCAGCAGTTCATTCTTAACTAGCGGGGACTTCTACGAGCAGTACTTC. Translation: CASSSFLTSGDFYEQYF.

This sequence joins TRBV27 and TRBJ1-2; tentatively, D is TRBD1 (6 bases). With 4 bases removed from V and 3 bases from J, the gap between germline ends came to 15 bases. Germline CDR1 and CDR2: MNHEY and SMNVEV (reference sequence). CDR3 length: 15 amino acids. CDR3 bases: TGTGCCAGCAGTTCGTCTACAGGGCGATACTATGGCTACACCTTC. Translated: CASSSSTGRYYGYTF.